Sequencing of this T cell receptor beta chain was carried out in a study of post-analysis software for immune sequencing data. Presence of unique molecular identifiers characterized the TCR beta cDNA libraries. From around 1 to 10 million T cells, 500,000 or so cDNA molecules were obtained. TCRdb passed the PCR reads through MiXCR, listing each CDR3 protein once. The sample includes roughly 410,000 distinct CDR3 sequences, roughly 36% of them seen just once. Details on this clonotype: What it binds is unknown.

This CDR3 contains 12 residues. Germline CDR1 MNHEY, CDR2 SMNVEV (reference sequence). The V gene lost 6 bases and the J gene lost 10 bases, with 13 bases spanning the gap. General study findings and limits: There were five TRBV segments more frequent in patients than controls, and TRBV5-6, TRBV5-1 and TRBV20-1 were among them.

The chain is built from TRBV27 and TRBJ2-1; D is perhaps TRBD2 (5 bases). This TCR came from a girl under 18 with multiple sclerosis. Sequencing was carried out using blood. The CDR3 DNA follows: TGTGCCAGCAGCCCCGGGGTAGGGGAGCAGTTCTTC. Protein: CASSPGVGEQFF.